Sequencing of this TCR beta chain was carried out in a study of cytomegalovirus exposure and HLA in healthy donors. Primers included in the PCR were 60 Vbeta and 13 Jbeta primers. Data came from immunoSEQ multiplex PCR; TCRdb stores just in-frame clones and leaves some out. The sample lists about 89,000 clones, roughly four fifths occurring once. The germline gives CDR1 SNHLY, CDR2 FYNNEI. J gave up 3 bases and V 4 bases, and 5 bases lay outside the gene matches. The CDR3 covers 14 residues. The specimen sequenced was PBMCs. This chain links TRBV2 with TRBJ2-7, with 8 bases identical to TRBD1. The sequence was obtained from a man aged 25-40 years in good health and CMV-seronegative. The CDR3 DNA is TGTGCCAGCAGTGGAATCACAGGGGGCTACGAGCAGTACTTC. It specifies CASSGITGGYEQYF.